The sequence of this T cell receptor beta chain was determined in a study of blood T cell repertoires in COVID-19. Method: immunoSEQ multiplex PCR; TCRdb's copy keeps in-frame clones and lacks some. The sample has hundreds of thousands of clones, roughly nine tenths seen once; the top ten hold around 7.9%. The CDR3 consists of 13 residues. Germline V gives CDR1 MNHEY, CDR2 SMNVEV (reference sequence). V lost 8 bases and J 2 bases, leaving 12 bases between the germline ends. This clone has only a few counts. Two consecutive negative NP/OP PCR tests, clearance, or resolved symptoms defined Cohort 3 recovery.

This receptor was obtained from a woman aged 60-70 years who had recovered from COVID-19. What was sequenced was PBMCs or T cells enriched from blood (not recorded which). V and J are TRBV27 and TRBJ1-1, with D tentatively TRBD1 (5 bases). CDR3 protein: CASGLRENTEAFF. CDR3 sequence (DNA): TGTGCCAGCGGGCTCAGGGAAAACACTGAAGCTTTCTTT.